This TCR beta chain was sequenced during a study of human T cells and chemical hapten exposure. Time point specified: healthy volunteer bleed at 6 weeks. The authors extracted total RNA from unfractionated whole blood. Regarding the study as a whole: Counts of TCRs above 1 in 1000 frequency stayed unchanged with DPC sensitization.

In the original workflow: Counts of TCRs in each sample centred on a median of around 96,000 and extended from approximately 20,000 to 700,000. Each CDR3 protein is one row after TCRdb ran MiXCR on the RACE reads. These V and J calls are TCRdb output, not the study's own analysis. The sample holds 65,000 or so distinct CDR3 sequences, around 6.1% seen once. This clonotype appeared a few times. What it binds is not known. This TCR was sampled from a female donor in good health. Some clones in this sample may be carry-over from other donors' samples. The sample was whole blood.

The CDR3 nucleotides are TGTGCCAGCAGTTTAGGACTAGTTTACGAGCAGTACTTC. Its translation is CASSLGLVYEQYF. The chain recombines TRBV27 with TRBJ2-7; TRBD2 matches at 7 bases. The CDR3 runs 13 residues. V trimming: 2 bases; J trimming: 4 bases; junction bases outside the gene matches: 2. CDR1 and CDR2 from the germline V gene are MNHEY and SMNVEV (reference sequence).